This T cell receptor beta chain was captured in a study of post-analysis software for immune sequencing data. For the study at large: The disease courses covered relapsing-remitting, secondary progressive and progressive-relapsing multiple sclerosis.

The CDR3 contains 13 residues. With 4 bases removed from V and 4 bases from J, the gap between germline ends came to 10 bases. Germline CDR1 and CDR2: SGHVS and FQNEAQ. Comment on this clonotype: The antigen is unknown.

Unique molecular identifiers featured in each of the TCR beta cDNA libraries. Via MiXCR, TCRdb re-called the PCR reads, giving one row per CDR3 protein. The sample has over 300,000 distinct CDR3 sequences, around a third seen once. The study's findings and limits: Elevated frequency relative to controls characterized several TRBV segments in patients, TRBV5-6, TRBV5-1 and TRBV20-1 among them. The F measure placed samples prepared in the same batch into strongly shared clusters.

This TCR was sampled from a girl aged 10-17 years with multiple sclerosis. The V call is TRBV7-8, the J call TRBJ1-2, with a possible D match to TRBD1 (5 bases). Source material: blood. The CDR3 is CASSSTVSYGYTF. The CDR3, as DNA: TGTGCCAGCAGCTCGACAGTCTCCTATGGCTACACCTTC.